The 29 T cell receptor beta chains given below trace back to one sample, sequenced in a study of T cell repertoires in cytomegalovirus infection. Their antigens remain unidentified. TCRdb reprocessed the reads with MiXCR, giving one entry per CDR3 protein. The profile shows hundreds of thousands of distinct CDR3 sequences, approximately 30% of them singletons. This sample comprised cultured CD8+ T cells from PBMCs, obtained from culture after CMV antigen stimulation. Receptor source: a human donor in good health (CMV status not recorded). Some clones in this sample may be carry-over from other donors' samples.

This sequence joins TRBV27 and TRBJ2-7; D uncertain. The germline V gene encodes CDR1 MNHEY and CDR2 SMNVEV (reference sequence). The V end was cut by 6 bases, the J end by 6 bases, with 15 bases between. The CDR3 extends over 13 amino acids. The CDR3 DNA reads as TGTGCCAGCAGCCAACCCCCCTTGGGCGAGCAGTACGTC. Protein product: CASSQPPLGEQYV.

V usage is TRBV10-3 and J usage is TRBJ1-1; D is unclear. This CDR3 comprises 14 residues. V was cut by 5 bases and J by 4 bases, with 14 bases left in between. Germline lookup yields CDR1 ENHRY and CDR2 SYGVKD. CDR3 coding DNA: TGTGCCATCAGTCGGACGGGCCTGAGCACTGAAGCTTTCTTT. It specifies CAISRTGLSTEAFF.

J is TRBJ1-5 and V is TRBV20-1; 8 nucleotides agree with TRBD1. This CDR3 region has 14 residues. The ends lost 5 bases at V and 5 bases at J; junction bases unmatched: 8. The germline V gene has CDR1 DFQATT and CDR2 SNEGSKA (reference sequence). The CDR3 coding sequence is TGCAGTGCTCGTGACAGGGGTTTATATCAGCCCCAGCATTTT. It encodes CSARDRGLYQPQHF.

Ten or more counts support this clonotype. The chain carries TRBV7-9 and TRBJ2-1; TRBD1 aligns across 8 bases. From germline, CDR1 is SEHNR and CDR2 FQNEAQ (reference sequence). V dropped 5 bases and J dropped 7; count of bases not matched to a gene: 7. The CDR3 covers 14 residues. The CDR3 DNA sequence: TGTGCCAGCAGCCAAATCGACAGGGGTAATGAGCAGTTCTTC. Translation: CASSQIDRGNEQFF.

V gene TRBV12-3 or TRBV12-4 combines with J gene TRBJ2-7; D gene unclear. V was trimmed by 6 bases and J by 4 bases, leaving 16 bases between them. There are 14 residues in the CDR3. This chain's CDR3 is CASSQDPFGYEQYF. CDR3 in DNA: TGTGCCAGCAGCCAGGACCCCTTTGGGTACGAGCAGTACTTC.

The chain uses TRBV7-4 and TRBJ1-1; no reliable D call. The CDR3 has 13 residues. With 2 bases removed from V and 6 bases from J, the gap between germline ends came to 10 bases. The V gene's germline CDR1 is SGHVT and CDR2 SQSDAQ. The DNA of the CDR3 is TGTGCCAGCAGCTTAAAGGGTTGGGCTGAAGCTTTCTTT. It encodes CASSLKGWAEAFF.

The rearrangement links TRBV6-6 to TRBJ2-1; D call uncertain. V lost 0 bases to trimming and J lost 4 bases, with 4 bases between them. The CDR3 runs 13 residues. Germline V gene lookup returns CDR1 MNHNY and CDR2 SVGAGI (reference sequence). CDR3 residues: CASSYSQYNEQFF. The CDR3 DNA is TGTGCCAGCAGTTACTCCCAATACAATGAGCAGTTCTTC.

This clonotype has more than one count but fewer than ten. The chain's CDR3 is CSARDKGVTYNEQFF. CDR3 nucleotides: TGCAGTGCTAGAGATAAAGGGGTTACCTACAATGAGCAGTTCTTC. The rearrangement links TRBV20-1 to TRBJ2-1, with D possibly TRBD1 on 5 matching bases. CDR1 is DFQATT, CDR2 SNEGSKA, per germline (reference sequence). The V gene lost 0 bases and the J gene lost 2 bases, with 11 bases spanning the gap. The CDR3 contains 15 residues.

This clonotype was picked up a small number of times. The rearrangement uses TRBV4-3 and TRBJ1-6; D might be TRBD1 (5 bases). With 0 bases removed from V and 7 bases from J, the gap between germline ends came to 10 bases. CDR3 size: 15 residues. The germline CDR1 and CDR2 sequences are LGHNA and YSLEER. CDR3 sequence reads: CASSQEGTSNSPLHF. CDR3 bases: TGCGCCAGCAGCCAAGAGGGGACTTCGAATTCACCCCTCCACTTT.

This CDR3 is CASSIGRVTDTQYF. In DNA, the CDR3 is TGTGCCAGTAGTATTGGTCGGGTAACAGATACGCAGTATTTT. This chain connects TRBV19 to TRBJ2-3; D gene uncertain. CDR1 is LNHDA, CDR2 SQIVND, per germline (reference sequence). V gave up 3 bases and J gave up 3 bases, with 10 bases separating them. The CDR3 consists of 14 residues.

The V call is TRBV20-1, the J call TRBJ2-7; TRBD1 matches 9 bases. The J segment lost 3 bases and the V segment lost 6 bases, leaving 12 bases of the junction unmatched. The CDR3 has 15 residues. Germline V CDR1 and CDR2: DFQATT, SNEGSKA (reference sequence). As DNA, the CDR3 is TGCAGTGCCCCCGTCCCAGACAGGGGGTTCTACGAGCAGTACTTC. Translated, it gives CSAPVPDRGFYEQYF.

The chain combines TRBV14 with TRBJ1-1, with 7 bases identical to TRBD1. The CDR3 sequence is 19 residues long. Germline lookup yields CDR1 SGHDN and CDR2 FVKESK. V was clipped by 2 bases and J by 0 bases; unmatched bases: 15. CDR3 sequence: CASSQSSGQALMMNTEAFF. The CDR3 nucleotides are TGTGCCAGCAGCCAATCCTCAGGACAGGCCCTAATGATGAACACTGAAGCTTTCTTT.

The rearrangement uses TRBV24-1 and TRBJ2-7; 10 nucleotides agree with TRBD2. Germline V gene lookup returns CDR1 KGHDR and CDR2 SFDVKD. J lost 3 bases, V lost 0 bases, and 4 bases had no gene match. The CDR3 covers 16 residues. The CDR3 DNA reads TGTGCCACCAGTGATTTGTCGGCTAGCGGGGGCTACGAGCAGTACTTC. Residues: CATSDLSASGGYEQYF.

V and J are TRBV7-6 and TRBJ1-1; D is undetermined. There are 16 residues in the CDR3. V was trimmed by 1 base and J by 0 bases, leaving 12 bases between them. Germline V gene sequence: CDR1 SGHVS, CDR2 FNYEAQ. The CDR3 DNA reads TGTGCCAGCAGCTTAGTTATTGGGAGCATGAACACTGAAGCTTTCTTT. This gives the protein CASSLVIGSMNTEAFF.

The chain has TRBV7-6 and TRBJ2-3, with 7 bases lining up with TRBD2. The germline gives CDR1 SGHVS, CDR2 FNYEAQ. The J segment lost 1 base and the V segment lost 5 bases, leaving 12 bases of the junction unmatched. The CDR3 is made up of 17 amino acids. The chain's CDR3 is CASSPRPGGLRTDTQYF. Written as DNA, the CDR3 is TGTGCCAGCAGCCCTCGGCCGGGGGGACTTCGCACAGATACGCAGTATTTT.

This clonotype is labeled medium-sized. This chain joins TRBV12-3 or TRBV12-4 and TRBJ1-6; D gene uncertain. This CDR3 comprises 13 residues. V lost 5 bases and J lost 7, with 9 bases in between. Here the CDR3 reads CASSTSRNSPLHF. In DNA, the CDR3 is TGTGCCAGCAGTACGAGCCGAAATTCACCCCTCCACTTT.

This clonotype was recorded a few times. The chain employs TRBV19 and TRBJ2-2; D is unclear. V dropped 7 bases and J dropped 6 bases, with 9 bases sitting between them. The CDR3 length is 12 residues. Germline CDR1 reads LNHDA; CDR2 reads SQIVND (reference sequence). The CDR3 coding sequence is TGTGCCAGTACTAACAAACCCGGGGAGCTGTTTTTT. Translated, it gives CASTNKPGELFF.

This sequence joins TRBV24-1 and TRBJ2-3, with TRBD1 identical over 8 bases. Losses at the gene ends were 3 bases for V and 7 bases for J; bases not matched to a gene: 5. The length of the CDR3 is 14 residues. CDR1 and CDR2 from the germline V gene are KGHDR and SFDVKD. The CDR3 here is CATSDETGAHTQYF. CDR3 nucleotide sequence: TGTGCCACCAGTGATGAGACAGGGGCGCATACGCAGTATTTT.

Comments on this clonotype: Since a far larger clone is one base different, this is likely a read error. V and J are TRBV7-2 and TRBJ2-1, with 7 bases fitting TRBD1. The germline CDR1 and CDR2 sequences are SGHTA and FQGNSA. The CDR3 sequence is 13 residues long. The CDR3 DNA reads TGTGCCAACAGCTCGACAGGGTACAATGAGCAGTTCTTC. Amino acid sequence: CANSSTGYNEQFF.

As for this clonotype: A much more abundant neighbour one base away suggests this may be a read error. The V and J genes are TRBV12-3 or TRBV12-4 and TRBJ2-5, with 7 bases lining up with TRBD1. The CDR3 is 14 amino acids. V lost 6 bases, J lost 4 bases, and 8 bases stayed unmatched. The CDR3 region has the DNA TGTGCCAGCAGGACAACAGGGGCGGTAGAGACCCAGTACTTC. Translating it yields CASRTTGAVETQYF.

The chain carries TRBV10-3 and TRBJ1-5; D is undetermined. Germline CDR1 and CDR2: ENHRY and SYGVKD. This CDR3 is built from 13 residues. V dropped 8 bases and J dropped 0 bases, with 8 bases sitting between them. CDR3 amino acids: CAIQSHSNQPQHF. In nucleotides, the CDR3 is TGTGCCATCCAGAGCCATAGCAATCAGCCCCAGCATTTT.

This clonotype was detected ten times or more. The rearrangement joins TRBV7-2 to TRBJ2-4, with 10 nucleotides matching TRBD2. Germline V gives CDR1 SGHTA, CDR2 FQGNSA. This CDR3 has 15 amino acids. Trimming cost V 3 bases and J 6 bases; bases outside gene matches: 5. Here the CDR3 DNA reads TGTGCCAGCAGCTTGGGACTAGCGACGGTAAACATTCAGTACTTC. Encoded protein: CASSLGLATVNIQYF.

This chain links TRBV10-3 with TRBJ2-3; 15 bases map to TRBD2. The germline gives CDR1 ENHRY, CDR2 SYGVKD. V shed 7 bases, J shed 5 bases, and the junction held 7 bases outside the gene matches. The CDR3 totals 16 residues. This CDR3 is CAITGTSGGSEDTQYF. CDR3 coding DNA: TGTGCCATCACCGGGACTAGCGGGGGGTCGGAAGATACGCAGTATTTT.

The chain couples TRBV7-6 to TRBJ2-5; 13 bases fit TRBD2. Trimming at V came to 5 bases and at J to 2 bases, leaving 5 bases not matched to a gene. Germline V gene sequence: CDR1 SGHVS, CDR2 FNYEAQ. The CDR3 contains 16 residues. CDR3 sequence (DNA): TGTGCCAGCAGCGAACTAGCGGGGGGGTCACAAGAGACCCAGTACTTC. It specifies CASSELAGGSQETQYF. Full variable domain (missing parts from reference TRBV7-6 and TRBJ2-5): GAGVSQSPRYKVTKRGQDVALRCDPISGHVSLYWYRQALGQGPEFLTYFNYEAQQDKSGLPNDRFSAERPEGSISTLTIQRTEQRDSAMYRCASSELAGGSQETQYFGPGTRLLVL.

The rearrangement links TRBV7-8 to TRBJ2-7; 7 nucleotides align to TRBD1. CDR1 and CDR2 from the germline V gene are SGHVS and FQNEAQ. CDR3 length: 15 amino acids. V dropped 4 bases and J dropped 3; count of bases not matched to a gene: 9. The CDR3 DNA reads TGTGCCAGCAGCTCTGAACGCGCAGGGGGCTACGAGCAGTACGTC. Translating it yields CASSSERAGGYEQYV.

This clonotype was observed a few times. J is TRBJ1-6 and V is TRBV28; no reliable D call. Germline V gene sequence: CDR1 MDHEN, CDR2 SYDVKM. Trimming removed 0 bases at V and 10 bases at J, with 13 bases between. This CDR3 comprises 15 residues. CDR3 in amino acids: CASSLWIHHSSPLHF. CDR3 sequence (DNA): TGTGCCAGCAGTTTATGGATACACCACAGCTCACCCCTCCACTTT.

V usage is TRBV6-2 or TRBV6-3 and J usage is TRBJ2-3, with 10 positions matching TRBD2. V shed 5 bases and J 2 bases; nucleotides not matched to a gene: 16. The CDR3 has 19 amino acids. Germline CDR1 and CDR2: MNHEY and SVGEGT. CDR3 residues: CASSTGLLLAGGPTDTQYF. The CDR3 DNA is TGTGCCAGCAGTACTGGGCTGCTATTAGCGGGGGGCCCCACAGATACGCAGTATTTT.

This chain connects TRBV28 to TRBJ2-3, with D possibly TRBD2 on 6 matching bases. The CDR3 sequence is 11 residues long. Per germline, CDR1 MDHEN and CDR2 SYDVKM. CDR3 DNA: TGTGAGGTGGGGGGAAGGGATACGCAGTATTTT. As protein: CEVGGRDTQYF.

This clonotype was detected ten times or more. The chain is built from TRBV7-2 and TRBJ2-4, with D possibly being TRBD2 (5 bases). V gave up 1 base and J gave up 5 bases, with 9 bases separating them. The CDR3 is made up of 14 amino acids. CDR1 is SGHTA and CDR2 is FQGNSA in the germline V gene. The CDR3 loop is CASSLGGNQNIQYF. The CDR3 DNA sequence: TGTGCCAGCAGCTTAGGAGGGAACCAAAACATTCAGTACTTC. The complete variable domain, with remaining parts taken from reference TRBV7-2 and TRBJ2-4, reads GAGVSQSPSNKVTEKGKDVELRCDPISGHTALYWYRQSLGQGLEFLIYFQGNSAPDKSGLPSDRFSAERTGGSVSTLTIQRTQQEDSAVYLCASSLGGNQNIQYFGAGTRLSVL.